This T cell receptor beta chain was documented in a study of cytomegalovirus exposure and HLA in healthy donors. PCR used 60 Vbeta primers and 13 Jbeta primers. Using immunoSEQ multiplex PCR, the repertoire was profiled, and TCRdb retains in-frame clones only, with some absent. Recorded here are some 180,000 clones; the top ten clones represent 6.5%. After removal of 5 bases from V and 3 bases from J, the junction contained 7 bases not matched to a gene. The CDR3 is 15 residues long. The germline CDR1 and CDR2 sequences are MNHEY and SVGAGI. Donors likely had unrecorded immune exposures despite being nominally healthy when sampled.

This chain joins TRBV6-5 and TRBJ1-2, with 9 bases lining up with TRBD1. The origin of this receptor is a man aged 25 to 45 in good health and CMV-seronegative. Sequenced input: PBMCs. This CDR3 reads CASSIGGQGYYGYTF. Written as DNA, the CDR3 is TGTGCCAGCAGTATAGGGGGACAGGGATACTATGGCTACACCTTC.